The 27 T cell receptor beta chains below all came from one sample that was sequenced in a study of T cell responses to AZD1222 COVID-19 vaccine. Assay: immunoSEQ multiplex PCR; the TCRdb copy retains only in-frame clones and omits some. The sample yields fewer than 110,000 clones, 87% seen once. Sequences were derived from peripheral blood, sampled 28 days after the second AZD1222 dose. The source is an adult who received the AZD1222 COVID-19 vaccine.

The genes are TRBV15 and TRBJ2-7; 7 nucleotides line up with TRBD1. Germline values: CDR1 LNHNV, CDR2 YYDKDF (reference sequence). The CDR3 loop spans 13 amino acids. The V and J ends lost 5 bases and 6 bases, in that order; junction bases with no gene match: 7. The CDR3 here is CATSPGGLSEQYF. The DNA for the CDR3 is TGTGCCACCAGCCCAGGGGGTCTCAGCGAGCAGTACTTC.

The chain is built from TRBV5-1 and TRBJ1-2; D is unclear. Trimming took off 2 bases at V and 1 base at J, with 9 bases between the two ends. Germline V gives CDR1 SGHRS, CDR2 YFSETQ. The CDR3 covers 14 residues. The CDR3 reads CASSLGYLNYGYTF. The CDR3 coding sequence is TGCGCCAGCAGCTTAGGGTACCTTAACTATGGCTACACCTTC.

This clone has more than one count but fewer than ten. The V gene is TRBV5-1, the J gene TRBJ2-6; D is unresolved. Germline V gene lookup returns CDR1 SGHRS and CDR2 YFSETQ. Trimming left V 4 bases short and J 2 bases short, with 7 bases between. The CDR3 loop spans 14 amino acids. The DNA of the CDR3 is TGCGCCAGCAGCCTTTACGCTGGGGCCAACGTCCTGACTTTC. Residues: CASSLYAGANVLTF.

This clone was observed a single time. The rearrangement uses TRBV6-1 and TRBJ1-5; D not resolved. Looked up from germline, CDR1 is MNHNS and CDR2 is SASEGT. With 5 bases removed from V and 8 bases from J, the gap between germline ends came to 10 bases. The CDR3 loop spans 12 amino acids. CDR3 residues: CASSKPRKPQHF. CDR3 DNA: TGTGCCAGCAGTAAACCCCGAAAGCCCCAGCATTTT.

The V call is TRBV27, the J call TRBJ1-6, with 7 nucleotides matching TRBD1. J lost 5 bases, V lost 7 bases, and 11 bases had no gene match. Germline V gene data show CDR1 as MNHEY and CDR2 as SMNVEV (reference sequence). There are 16 residues in the CDR3. CDR3 coding DNA: TGTGCCAGCACAGACAGACAGGGTTGGAATAATTCACCCCTCCACTTT. It is translated as CASTDRQGWNNSPLHF.

This clone has just one count. The gene calls are TRBV11-2 and TRBJ1-2; the D gene is possibly TRBD1 (5 bases). V was shortened by 2 bases and J by 7 bases, with 17 bases between the two germline ends. Germline values: CDR1 SGHAT, CDR2 FQNNGV. The CDR3 has 15 amino acids. The CDR3 sequence is CASSLPAGGASGYTF. CDR3 coding DNA: TGTGCCAGCAGCTTACCCGCGGGGGGAGCTAGTGGCTACACCTTC.

The chain has TRBV5-6 and TRBJ2-5; 8 nucleotides align to TRBD1. The V gene end was trimmed by 3 bases and the J gene end by 4 bases; junction bases not matched to a gene: 5. The CDR3 totals 14 residues. The germline V gene encodes CDR1 SGHDT and CDR2 YYEEEE. The CDR3 here is CASSWGTGRETQYF. CDR3 sequence (DNA): TGTGCCAGCAGCTGGGGGACAGGTCGAGAGACCCAGTACTTC. The entire variable domain, with the rest obtained from reference TRBV5-6 and TRBJ2-5, is as follows: DAGVTQSPTHLIKTRGQQVTLRCSPKSGHDTVSWYQQALGQGPQFIFQYYEEEERQRGNFPDRFSGHQFPNYSSELNVNALLLGDSALYLCASSWGTGRETQYFGPGTRLLVL.

The J gene is TRBJ2-6, the V gene TRBV28; D is perhaps TRBD1 (5 bases). The V gene's germline CDR1 is MDHEN and CDR2 SYDVKM. Trimming stripped 5 bases from V and 0 bases from J, with 8 bases between. The CDR3 loop spans 15 amino acids. The CDR3 loop is CASSEDSSGANVLTF. DNA for the CDR3: TGTGCCAGCAGTGAAGACAGCTCTGGGGCCAACGTCCTGACTTTC.

This chain joins TRBV28 and TRBJ2-7; D is tentatively TRBD1 or TRBD2 (6 bases each). The V gene's germline CDR1 is MDHEN and CDR2 SYDVKM. Trimming took off 7 bases at V and 6 bases at J, with 16 bases between the two ends. This CDR3 comprises 13 residues. The CDR3, as DNA: TGTGCCAGCATCTTCCGGGGGCGCGGCGAGCAGTACTTC. Encoded protein: CASIFRGRGEQYF.

V gene TRBV7-2 combines with J gene TRBJ2-7; 11 bases are shared with TRBD1. The V and J ends lost 5 bases and 4 bases, in that order; junction bases with no gene match: 4. Looked up from germline, CDR1 is SGHTA and CDR2 is FQGNSA. The CDR3 extends over 14 amino acids. This CDR3 is CASSGRDRGYEQYF. CDR3 DNA: TGTGCCAGCAGCGGCCGGGACAGGGGGTACGAGCAGTACTTC.

The chain combines TRBV27 with TRBJ2-7; 9 positions match TRBD2. V lost 8 bases and J lost 1; bases outside the gene matches: 6. The CDR3 sequence is 14 residues long. Germline V gives CDR1 MNHEY, CDR2 SMNVEV (reference sequence). The chain's CDR3 is CASRAGGRSYEQYF. The CDR3 coding sequence is TGTGCCAGCCGAGCGGGAGGTCGGTCCTACGAGCAGTACTTC.

The CDR3 coding sequence is TGTGCCAGCAGCTTGTTCCAGGGACGTAATTCACCCCTCCACTTT. Encoded protein: CASSLFQGRNSPLHF. The gene calls are TRBV5-4 and TRBJ1-6, with D perhaps TRBD1 (5 bases). The CDR3 sequence is 15 residues long. V lost 1 base to trimming and J lost 6 bases, with 11 bases between them. Germline CDR1 SGHNT, CDR2 YYREEE (reference sequence).

The V and J genes are TRBV19 and TRBJ1-5, with 8 bases lining up with TRBD1. This CDR3 comprises 19 residues. V lost 5 bases, J lost 1 base, and 16 bases stayed unmatched. Germline values: CDR1 LNHDA, CDR2 SQIVND (reference sequence). CDR3: CASSPHQGQGGGSNQPQHF. CDR3 nucleotides: TGTGCCAGTAGTCCTCACCAAGGACAGGGCGGAGGAAGCAATCAGCCCCAGCATTTT.

This clone was seen a handful of times. DNA of the CDR3: TGTGCCAGCAGCCCTAGACAGGTCTCCTACAATGAGCAGTTCTTC. This translates into CASSPRQVSYNEQFF. This chain links TRBV5-8 with TRBJ2-1, with D possibly matching TRBD1 (6 bases). Germline V gives CDR1 SGHTS, CDR2 YDEGEE. V dropped 4 bases and J dropped 0 bases, with 11 bases sitting between them. The CDR3 totals 15 residues.

For the CDR3, the DNA is TGCGCCAGCAGCAGGAGGGGAGGAGACAACACTGAAGCTTTCTTT. This gives the protein CASSRRGGDNTEAFF. The chain recombines TRBV5-1 with TRBJ1-1, with TRBD1 as a possible D gene (5 bases). The CDR3 is made up of 15 amino acids. Germline V lookup: CDR1 SGHRS, CDR2 YFSETQ. With 4 bases removed from V and 2 bases from J, the gap between germline ends came to 15 bases.

This clone was counted once. The chain has TRBV6-6 and TRBJ2-5; weak D call: TRBD1 (5 bases). Germline V gene sequence: CDR1 MNHNY, CDR2 SVGAGI (reference sequence). The V end was cut by 5 bases, the J end by 0 bases, with 13 bases between. The CDR3 length is 15 residues. CDR3 residues: CASSPQGIDQETQYF. The CDR3 region has the DNA TGTGCCAGCAGTCCTCAGGGAATCGACCAAGAGACCCAGTACTTC.

The chain employs TRBV30 and TRBJ2-7, with D possibly being TRBD1 (6 bases). This CDR3 is built from 14 residues. The germline V gene has CDR1 GTSNPN and CDR2 SVGIG (reference sequence). Trimming left V 0 bases short and J 3 bases short, with 12 bases between. This CDR3 reads CAWSVGRGLYEQYF. The CDR3 DNA is TGTGCCTGGAGTGTAGGCAGGGGCCTCTACGAGCAGTACTTC.

The rearrangement joins TRBV5-1 to TRBJ1-4; D gene ambiguous. CDR1 is SGHRS and CDR2 is YFSETQ in the germline V gene. The CDR3 is 14 amino acids. The germline V and J ends were trimmed by 0 bases and 1 base, with 4 bases remaining between them. The CDR3 sequence: CASSLDGTNEKLFF. The CDR3 DNA reads TGCGCCAGCAGCTTGGATGGAACTAATGAAAAACTGTTTTTT.

V usage is TRBV10-1 and J usage is TRBJ2-3; D unresolved. V lost 7 bases and J 4 bases, leaving 30 bases between the germline ends. Germline assignment: CDR1 WNHNN and CDR2 SYGVQD (reference sequence). The CDR3 contains 19 residues. CDR3 DNA sequence: TGCGCCAGCACAACCCCGGACGACCAATACCCGATCCCCCCAGATACGCAGTATTTT. It translates to CASTTPDDQYPIPPDTQYF.

The chain links TRBV5-1 to TRBJ2-7; TRBD1 is a possible D gene (5 bases). Trimming removed 1 base from V and 12 bases from J, with 14 bases in between. This CDR3 has 12 amino acids. Germline lookup yields CDR1 SGHRS and CDR2 YFSETQ. The CDR3 region has the DNA TGCGCCAGCAGCTTGTTTCAAGGGGATCTGTACTTC. This codes for CASSLFQGDLYF.

The rearrangement uses TRBV5-4 and TRBJ2-1; perhaps TRBD1 as D (5 bases). The V gene's germline CDR1 is SGHNT and CDR2 YYREEE (reference sequence). This CDR3 region has 15 residues. V lost 0 bases and J 0 bases, leaving 7 bases between the germline ends. CDR3 sequence reads: CASSLGQSSYNEQFF. In DNA form, the CDR3 reads TGTGCCAGCAGCTTGGGACAGAGCTCCTACAATGAGCAGTTCTTC.

The chain is built from TRBV18 and TRBJ2-3; D remains unclear. CDR3 length: 12 amino acids. Trimming stripped 5 bases from V and 6 bases from J, with 9 bases between. Germline CDR1 and CDR2: KGHSH and LQKENI. The CDR3 nucleotides read TGTGCCAGCTCAGTTCAAGAGGATACGCAGTATTTT. Translating gives CASSVQEDTQYF.

This chain connects TRBV28 to TRBJ2-1; 9 nucleotides line up with TRBD1. The CDR3 loop spans 15 amino acids. The V gene end was trimmed by 6 bases and the J gene end by 6 bases; junction bases not matched to a gene: 9. Germline CDR1 MDHEN, CDR2 SYDVKM. The CDR3 nucleotides read TGTGCCAGCAGAACATCGGGACAGGGTTCCAATGAGCAGTTCTTC. Amino acids: CASRTSGQGSNEQFF.

This chain joins TRBV28 and TRBJ2-7, with D possibly matching TRBD2 (5 bases). In germline, CDR1 is MDHEN, CDR2 SYDVKM. CDR3 length: 12 amino acids. Trimming took 7 bases from V and 2 from J, leaving 9 bases between them. CDR3 nucleotide sequence: TGTGCCAGCACCCGGGGTCCCTACGAGCAGTACTTC. Translated: CASTRGPYEQYF. The entire variable domain, with the rest obtained from reference TRBV28 and TRBJ2-7, is as follows: DVKVTQSSRYLVKRTGEKVFLECVQDMDHENMFWYRQDPGLGLRLIYFSYDVKMKEKGDIPEGYSVSREKKERFSLILESASTNQTSMYLCASTRGPYEQYFGPGTRLTVT.

The chain combines TRBV5-1 with TRBJ2-3; possibly TRBD2 for D (5 bases). The CDR3 consists of 12 residues. V was pared by 0 bases and J by 6 bases, with 5 bases between. CDR1 is SGHRS, CDR2 YFSETQ, per germline. The CDR3 spells CASSLGGDTQYF. CDR3 DNA: TGCGCCAGCAGCTTGGGAGGGGATACGCAGTATTTT.

The chain joins TRBV5-1 to TRBJ2-3; maybe TRBD2 (6 bases). The CDR3 runs 14 residues. V was clipped by 2 bases and J by 2 bases, with 9 bases between them. The germline V gene has CDR1 SGHRS and CDR2 YFSETQ. CDR3 bases: TGCGCCAGCAGCTTCGGGAGTCCCACAGATACGCAGTATTTT. It translates to CASSFGSPTDTQYF.

This sequence joins TRBV29-1 and TRBJ1-4; TRBD1 agrees at 9 bases. J lost 6 bases, V lost 2 bases, and 4 bases had no gene match. Germline V CDR1 and CDR2: SQVTM, ANQGSEA. The CDR3 totals 14 residues. The CDR3 is CSVEPQGADEKLFF. In nucleotides, the CDR3 is TGCAGCGTTGAACCACAGGGGGCGGATGAAAAACTGTTTTTT.